This T cell receptor (beta chain) was obtained from a study of post-analysis software for immune sequencing data. Findings and caveats of the study: A few TRBV segments (TRBV5-6, TRBV5-1 and TRBV20-1 among them) occurred more frequently in patients than in controls.

The CDR3 spans 12 residues. CDR1 and CDR2 from the germline V gene are SGHDN and FVKESK. Sequencing libraries made from TCR beta cDNA carried unique molecular identifiers. In TCRdb, the PCR reads were re-called with MiXCR into one record per CDR3 protein. Of 700,000 to 800,000 distinct CDR3 sequences listed, 25% to 30% are singletons. This clonotype was detected many times. The antigen is not known. The junction shows a germline mismatch at one end, possibly a read error. The clonotype was recovered from a girl between 10 and 17 years old with multiple sclerosis. Sequencing used blood. The chain joins TRBV14 to TRBJ2-5; D is ambiguous. CDR3 coding DNA: TGCGCCAGCAGCCAAGGACAAGAGACCCAGTACTTC. Protein: CASSQGQETQYF. Full variable domain (missing parts from reference TRBV14 and TRBJ2-5): EAGVTQFPSHSVIEKGQTVTLRCDPISGHDNLYWYRRVMGKEIKFLLHFVKESKQDESGMPNNRFLAERTGGTYSTLKVQPAELEDSGVYFCASSQGQETQYFGPGTRLLVL.